The entry below gives a single T cell receptor (beta chain) sequence along with its context. This sample was taken from a study of shared T cell receptors in the human thymus. Sequencing was performed with immunoSEQ multiplex PCR; in TCRdb, only in-frame clones are kept and a portion is missing. This table has hundreds of thousands of clones, about 90% appearing once. These data were also filed under a second study, of human thymus T cells. That paper adds: During corrective heart surgery, resections were taken, and the thymus tissue came from them. Thymic repertoires overlap heavily among unrelated individuals, related research has reported.

Sequenced input: thymocytes. The TCR was taken from a boy less than two years old with a congenital heart defect.

The CDR3 here is CASSAGQGLTEAFF. CDR3 sequence (DNA): TGTGCCAGCAGTGCTGGACAGGGGCTAACTGAAGCTTTCTTT. V usage is TRBV9 and J usage is TRBJ1-1; TRBD1 aligns across 9 bases. Trimming took 5 bases from V and 5 from J; bases not matched to a gene: 7. This CDR3 has 14 residues. Looked up from germline, CDR1 is SGDLS and CDR2 is YYNGEE.